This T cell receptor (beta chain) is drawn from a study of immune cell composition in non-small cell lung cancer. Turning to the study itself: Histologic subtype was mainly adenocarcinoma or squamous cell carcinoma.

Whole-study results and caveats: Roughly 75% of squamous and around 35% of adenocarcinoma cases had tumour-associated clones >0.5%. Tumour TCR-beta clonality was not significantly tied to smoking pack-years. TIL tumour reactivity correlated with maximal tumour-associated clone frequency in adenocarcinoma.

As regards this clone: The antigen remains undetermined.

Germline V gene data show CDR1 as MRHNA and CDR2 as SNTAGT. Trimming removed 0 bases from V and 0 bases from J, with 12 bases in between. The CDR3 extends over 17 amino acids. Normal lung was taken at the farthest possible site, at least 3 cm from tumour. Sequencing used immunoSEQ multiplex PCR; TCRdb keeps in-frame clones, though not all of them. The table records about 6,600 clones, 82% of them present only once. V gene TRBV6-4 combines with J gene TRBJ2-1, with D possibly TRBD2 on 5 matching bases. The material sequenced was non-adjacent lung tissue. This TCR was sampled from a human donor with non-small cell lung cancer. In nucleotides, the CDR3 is TGTGCCAGCAGTGACTCGGAGGCTTCGGGCTCCTACAATGAGCAGTTCTTC. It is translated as CASSDSEASGSYNEQFF.